This entry describes one T cell receptor (beta chain). The data derive from a study of blood T cell repertoires in COVID-19. Study-wide background: Acute and convalescent COVID-19 samples came from the United States, Italy and Spain.

Authors' analysis steps: Nucleated cell counts were estimated from reference gene primer amplification. Data came from immunoSEQ multiplex PCR; TCRdb stores just in-frame clones and leaves some out. V and J calls and clone size are copied from that table; D and trimming were computed from the DNA. The profile shows 150,000 to 180,000 clones, about 79% of them singletons. Sequencing used peripheral blood. This receptor was obtained from a woman between 50 and 59 years old with acute or convalescent COVID-19.

The CDR3 DNA reads TGCAGTGCTAGTGGCAGGGTGCGCGAGCAGTACTTC. This sequence encodes CSASGRVREQYF. This chain connects TRBV20-1 to TRBJ2-7; D perhaps matches TRBD1 (5 bases). Germline V gene sequence: CDR1 DFQATT, CDR2 SNEGSKA (reference sequence). The ends were cut back, 3 bases at V and 6 bases at J, with 12 bases in the middle. The CDR3 consists of 12 residues.